Listed below are T cell receptor beta chains from one sample, sequenced in a study of blood T cell repertoires in COVID-19. Using immunoSEQ multiplex PCR, the repertoire was profiled, and TCRdb retains in-frame clones only, with some absent. This sample yields about 120,000 clones, of which over 75% are seen a single time; 25% to 35% belongs to the top ten. Sequencing input: peripheral blood. The receptor source for this set is a man between 65 and 79 years old with active or convalescent COVID-19. The CDR3 runs from the conserved cysteine through the conserved F or W. A D gene is named only where the DNA matches it firmly. Clone sizes are given selectively: once, few, many, or a class where the clone is expanded.

>TRBV6-5|-|-|TRBJ2-5
CASREWRVTQETQYF
TGTGCCAGCAGGGAGTGGAGGGTAACACAAGAGACCCAGTACTTC
>TRBV11-3|-|-|TRBJ2-3
CASSLEGRPGDTQYF
TGTGCCAGCAGCTTAGAAGGTCGACCGGGAGATACGCAGTATTTT
>TRBV7-9|-|-|TRBJ2-5
CASSSTGNQETQYF
TGTGCCAGCAGCTCAACCGGGAACCAAGAGACCCAGTACTTC
>TRBV27|-|-|TRBJ2-3
CASRRTASTDTQYF
TGTGCCAGCAGACGGACAGCTAGCACAGATACGCAGTATTTT
>TRBV7-8|-|once|TRBJ2-3
CASSRGTTDTQYF
TGTGCCAGCAGCCGGGGCACTACAGATACGCAGTATTTT
>TRBV15|-|-|TRBJ1-4
CATSRDRQFNEKLFF
TGTGCCACCAGCAGAGACAGACAGTTTAATGAAAAACTGTTTTTT
>TRBV3-1/TRBV3-2|TRBD1|-|TRBJ1-1
CASSKEVDRGLYNTEAFF
TGTGCCAGCAGCAAAGAGGTGGACAGGGGGCTTTATAACACTGAAGCTTTCTTT
>TRBV15|TRBD1|-|TRBJ2-7
CATSRDRGHYEQYF
TGTGCCACCAGCAGGGACAGGGGACACTACGAGCAGTACTTC
>TRBV9|TRBD1|-|TRBJ1-5
CASSVGGQTGQPQHF
TGTGCCAGCAGCGTGGGGGGACAGACGGGTCAGCCCCAGCATTTT
>TRBV6-6|TRBD2|-|TRBJ2-7
CASSSTSGSGEQYF
TGTGCCAGCAGTTCGACTAGCGGGAGCGGCGAGCAGTACTTC
>TRBV6-5|TRBD1|-|TRBJ1-2
CASSSTGGSVYGYTF
TGTGCCAGCAGTTCGACAGGGGGTTCCGTCTATGGCTACACCTTC
>TRBV7-9|TRBD1|-|TRBJ1-2
CASSSRQGNYGYTF
TGTGCCAGCAGCTCCAGACAGGGGAACTATGGCTACACCTTC
>TRBV11-2|-|-|TRBJ2-5
CASSPGGGQETQYF
TGTGCCAGCAGCCCAGGCGGCGGGCAAGAGACCCAGTACTTC
>TRBV2|-|large|TRBJ2-7
CASSDKASLDEQYF
TGTGCCAGCAGTGATAAAGCGTCCCTCGACGAGCAGTACTTC
>TRBV27|TRBD2|-|TRBJ2-1
CASSWGLAGVGAEQFF
TGTGCCAGCAGTTGGGGACTAGCGGGAGTCGGGGCTGAGCAGTTCTTC
>TRBV5-6|-|-|TRBJ1-5
CASSLGRGQGQPQHF
TGTGCCAGCAGCTTGGGGCGGGGGCAGGGCCAGCCCCAGCATTTT
>TRBV7-9|TRBD1|-|TRBJ1-1
CASSLARTGDEAFF
TGTGCCAGCAGCTTAGCGCGAACAGGGGATGAAGCTTTCTTT
>TRBV7-2|-|-|TRBJ2-2
CASSLVWGSGGELFF
TGTGCCAGCAGCTTAGTTTGGGGAAGCGGCGGGGAGCTGTTTTTT
>TRBV2|-|-|TRBJ2-7
CASMVRIAYEQYF
TGTGCCAGCATGGTCAGGATCGCCTACGAGCAGTACTTC
>TRBV28|TRBD2|-|TRBJ2-7
CASLSGSNYEQYF
TGTGCCAGCCTGAGCGGGAGTAACTACGAGCAGTACTTC
>TRBV7-2|-|-|TRBJ2-2
CASRQGGKNTGELFF
TGTGCCAGCCGCCAAGGAGGAAAGAACACCGGGGAGCTGTTTTTT
>TRBV27|-|-|TRBJ2-7
CASSLVRGSYEQYF
TGTGCCAGCAGTTTAGTCAGGGGCTCCTACGAGCAGTACTTC
>TRBV7-9|TRBD1|-|TRBJ2-7
CASSPGQGAGYEQYF
TGTGCCAGCAGCCCGGGACAGGGGGCTGGGTACGAGCAGTACTTC
>TRBV19|TRBD1|-|TRBJ1-5
CASSVQGAGPQHF
TGTGCCAGTAGTGTACAGGGGGCTGGGCCCCAGCATTTT
>TRBV2|-|-|TRBJ2-3
CASRYDRGGGTQYF
TGTGCCAGCAGATACGACAGGGGAGGGGGTACGCAGTATTTT
>TRBV9|-|once|TRBJ2-1
CASSAGRTPNNEQFF
TGTGCCAGCAGCGCCGGCAGGACTCCGAACAATGAGCAGTTCTTC
>TRBV27|-|-|TRBJ2-3
CASSLFAGGTDTQYF
TGTGCCAGCAGTTTATTTGCAGGGGGCACAGATACGCAGTATTTT
>TRBV11-2|-|once|TRBJ2-3
CASSLSRGYTDTQYF
TGTGCCAGCAGCTTAAGTCGCGGGTACACAGATACGCAGTATTTT
>TRBV18|TRBD1|medium-sized|TRBJ2-1
CASSPPGQALNEQFF
TGTGCCAGCTCACCTCCGGGACAGGCCCTCAATGAGCAGTTCTTC
>TRBV12-3/TRBV12-4|-|once|TRBJ1-2
CASNPQGVNGYTF
TGTGCCAGCAATCCACAGGGAGTTAACGGCTACACCTTC
>TRBV12-3/TRBV12-4|-|few|TRBJ1-2
CASSLGSNYGYTF
TGTGCCAGCAGTTTAGGCAGTAACTATGGCTACACCTTC
>TRBV6-5|-|-|TRBJ2-1
CASDGGGEQFF
TGTGCCAGCGACGGAGGCGGAGAGCAGTTCTTC
>TRBV19|TRBD2|-|TRBJ2-1
CATQTSPNEQFF
TGTGCCACCCAGACTAGCCCCAATGAGCAGTTCTTC
>TRBV30|TRBD1|-|TRBJ1-5
CAWAPGTGNNQPQHF
TGTGCCTGGGCCCCCGGGACAGGGAACAATCAGCCCCAGCATTTT
>TRBV12-2|-|-|TRBJ2-2
CASRLDPRLAVTGELFF
TGTGCAAGTCGCTTAGATCCCCGACTAGCGGTCACCGGGGAGCTGTTTTTT
>TRBV27|-|-|TRBJ2-5
CASRRNRAQETQYF
TGTGCCAGCAGGAGAAACCGTGCCCAAGAGACCCAGTACTTC
>TRBV7-9|TRBD1|-|TRBJ2-7
CASSRTGAPYEQYF
TGTGCCAGCAGCCGGACAGGGGCCCCGTACGAGCAGTACTTC
>TRBV15|-|few|TRBJ2-7
CATSRGSVPSYEQYF
TGTGCCACCAGCAGAGGATCGGTCCCTTCCTACGAGCAGTACTTC
>TRBV10-1|-|-|TRBJ1-6
CASSGGAPLHF
TGCGCCAGCAGTGGAGGAGCACCCCTCCACTTT
>TRBV28|TRBD2|-|TRBJ2-3
CASSAPLRGGADTQYF
TGTGCCAGCAGCGCCCCCCTTCGGGGAGGGGCAGATACGCAGTATTTT
>TRBV19|-|-|TRBJ2-7
CASSIGVDRPYEQYF
TGTGCCAGTAGTATAGGCGTCGACAGACCCTACGAGCAGTACTTC